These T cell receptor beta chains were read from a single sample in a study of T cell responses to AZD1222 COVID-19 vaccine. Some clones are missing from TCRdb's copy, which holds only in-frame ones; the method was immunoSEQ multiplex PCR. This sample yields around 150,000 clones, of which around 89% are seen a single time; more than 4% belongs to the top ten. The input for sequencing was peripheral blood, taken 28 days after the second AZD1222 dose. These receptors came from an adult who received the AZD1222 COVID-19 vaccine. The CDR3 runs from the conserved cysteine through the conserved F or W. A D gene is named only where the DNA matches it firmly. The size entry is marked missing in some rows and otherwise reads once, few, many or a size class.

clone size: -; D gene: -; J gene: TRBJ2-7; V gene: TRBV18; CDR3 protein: CASSPYSNYEQYF; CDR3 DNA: TGTGCCAGCTCACCTTACAGCAATTACGAGCAGTACTTC
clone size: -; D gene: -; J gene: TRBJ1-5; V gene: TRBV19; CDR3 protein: CASSFLAGTRKQPQHF; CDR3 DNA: TGTGCCAGTTCTTTTTTAGCAGGGACCCGAAAACAGCCCCAGCATTTT
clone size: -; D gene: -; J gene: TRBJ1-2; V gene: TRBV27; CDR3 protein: CASSLKRGSYGYTF; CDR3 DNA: TGTGCCAGCAGTTTAAAGAGGGGCTCCTATGGCTACACCTTC
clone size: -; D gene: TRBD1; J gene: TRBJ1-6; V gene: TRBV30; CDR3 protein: CAWSVTGGYNSPLHF; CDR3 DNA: TGTGCCTGGAGTGTAACAGGGGGCTATAATTCACCCCTCCACTTT
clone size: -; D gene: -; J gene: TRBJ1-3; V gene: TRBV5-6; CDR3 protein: CASSQQLVNSGNTIYF; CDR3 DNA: TGTGCCAGCAGCCAGCAATTGGTCAACTCTGGAAACACCATATATTTT
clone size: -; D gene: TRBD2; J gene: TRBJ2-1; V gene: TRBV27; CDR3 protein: CASSLSTSGHNEQFF; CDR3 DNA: TGTGCCAGCAGTTTATCAACTAGCGGACACAATGAGCAGTTCTTC
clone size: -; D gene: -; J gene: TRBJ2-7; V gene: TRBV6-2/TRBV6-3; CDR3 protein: CASSYGWSYEQYF; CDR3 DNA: TGTGCCAGCAGTTACGGGTGGAGCTACGAGCAGTACTTC
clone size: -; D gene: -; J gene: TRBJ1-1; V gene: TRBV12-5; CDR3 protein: CASGLDTRTEAFF; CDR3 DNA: TGTGCTAGTGGTTTGGATACGAGGACTGAAGCTTTCTTT
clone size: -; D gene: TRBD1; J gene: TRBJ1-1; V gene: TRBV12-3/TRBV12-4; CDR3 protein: CASSGQGAAFF; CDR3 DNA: TGTGCCAGCAGTGGACAGGGGGCAGCTTTCTTT
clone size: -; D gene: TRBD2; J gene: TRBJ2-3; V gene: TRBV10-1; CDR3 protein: CASNPSGGWADTQYF; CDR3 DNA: TGCGCCAGCAATCCGAGCGGGGGCTGGGCAGATACGCAGTATTTT
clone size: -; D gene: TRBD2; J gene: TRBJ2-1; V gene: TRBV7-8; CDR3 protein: CASTAKRGGFNEQFF; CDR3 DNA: TGTGCCAGCACCGCTAAGCGGGGGGGCTTCAATGAGCAGTTCTTC
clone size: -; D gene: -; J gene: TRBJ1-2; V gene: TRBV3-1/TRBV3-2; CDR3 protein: CASSHLGTEGDGYTF; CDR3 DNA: TGTGCCAGCAGCCATCTCGGGACGGAGGGCGATGGCTACACCTTC
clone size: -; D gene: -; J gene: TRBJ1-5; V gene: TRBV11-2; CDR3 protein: CASSLERNQPQHF; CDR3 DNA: TGTGCCAGCAGCTTAGAGCGCAATCAGCCCCAGCATTTT
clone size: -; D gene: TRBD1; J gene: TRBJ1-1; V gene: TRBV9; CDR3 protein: CASSASWTGATEAFF; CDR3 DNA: TGTGCCAGCAGCGCTTCCTGGACAGGGGCCACTGAAGCTTTCTTT
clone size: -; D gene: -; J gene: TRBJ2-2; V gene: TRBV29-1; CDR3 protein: CSVKGTEEWGDPNTGELFF; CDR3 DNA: TGCAGCGTTAAAGGGACAGAAGAATGGGGGGACCCGAACACCGGGGAGCTGTTTTTT
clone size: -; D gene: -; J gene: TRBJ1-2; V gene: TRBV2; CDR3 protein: CASSEGQTTYGYTF; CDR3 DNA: TGTGCCAGCAGCGAAGGACAGACAACCTATGGCTACACCTTC
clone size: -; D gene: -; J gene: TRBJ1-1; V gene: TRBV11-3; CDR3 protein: CASSPPGNTEAFF; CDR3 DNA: TGTGCCAGCAGCCCCCCGGGGAACACTGAAGCTTTCTTT
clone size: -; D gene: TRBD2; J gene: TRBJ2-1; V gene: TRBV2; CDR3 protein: CASSYSGGPPGNEQFF; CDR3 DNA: TGTGCCAGCAGCTACAGCGGGGGACCACCAGGCAATGAGCAGTTCTTC
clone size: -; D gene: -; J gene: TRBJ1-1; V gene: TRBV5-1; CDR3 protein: CASSLAASTSNTEAFF; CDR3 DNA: TGCGCCAGCAGCTTGGCCGCTTCCACATCGAACACTGAAGCTTTCTTT
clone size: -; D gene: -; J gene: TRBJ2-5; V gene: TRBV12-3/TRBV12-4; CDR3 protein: CASSRREETQYF; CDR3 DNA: TGTGCCAGCAGTCGGCGGGAAGAGACCCAGTACTTC
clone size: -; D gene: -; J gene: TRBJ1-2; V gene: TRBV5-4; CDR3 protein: CASSLNQPGSRNYGYTF; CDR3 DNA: TGTGCCAGCAGCTTAAACCAACCGGGGTCGAGGAACTATGGCTACACCTTC
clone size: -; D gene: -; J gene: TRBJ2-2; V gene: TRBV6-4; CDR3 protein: CASRPNRVTGELFF; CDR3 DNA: TGTGCCAGCAGACCGAACAGGGTGACCGGGGAGCTGTTTTTT
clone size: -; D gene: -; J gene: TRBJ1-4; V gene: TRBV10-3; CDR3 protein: CATGGVGEKLFF; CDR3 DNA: TGTGCCACCGGGGGGGTTGGTGAAAAACTGTTTTTT
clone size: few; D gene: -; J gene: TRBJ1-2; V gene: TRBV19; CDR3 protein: CASSTVASNYGYTF; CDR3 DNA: TGTGCCAGTAGTACGGTGGCTTCTAACTATGGCTACACCTTC
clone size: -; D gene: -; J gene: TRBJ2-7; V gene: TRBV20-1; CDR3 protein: CSASGGAGPSYEQYF; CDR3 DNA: TGCAGTGCTAGTGGAGGGGCAGGCCCCTCCTACGAGCAGTACTTC
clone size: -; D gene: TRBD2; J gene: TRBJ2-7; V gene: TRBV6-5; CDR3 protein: CASNGGDTYYEQYF; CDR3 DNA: TGTGCCAGCAACGGGGGGGACACTTACTACGAGCAGTACTTC
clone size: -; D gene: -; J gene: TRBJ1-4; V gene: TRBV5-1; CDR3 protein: CASSLDLGAAANEKLFF; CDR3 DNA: TGCGCCAGCAGCTTGGATCTGGGTGCGGCGGCGAATGAAAAACTGTTTTTT
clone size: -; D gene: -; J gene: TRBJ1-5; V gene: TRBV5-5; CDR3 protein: CASSLEGDTPQHF; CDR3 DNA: TGTGCCAGCAGCCTGGAGGGGGACACCCCCCAGCATTTT
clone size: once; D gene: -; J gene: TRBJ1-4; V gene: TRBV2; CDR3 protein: CASSPYSPNSKGLFF; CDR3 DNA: TGTGCCAGCAGCCCTTACTCCCCTAATAGTAAAGGACTGTTTTTT
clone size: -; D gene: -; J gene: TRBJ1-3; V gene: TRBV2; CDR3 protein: CASSGEFGNTIYF; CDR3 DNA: TGTGCCAGCAGTGGTGAGTTCGGAAACACCATATATTTT
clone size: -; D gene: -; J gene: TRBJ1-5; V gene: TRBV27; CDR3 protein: CASTLTGQPDQPQHF; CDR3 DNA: TGTGCCAGCACCCTTACAGGACAGCCCGATCAGCCCCAGCATTTT
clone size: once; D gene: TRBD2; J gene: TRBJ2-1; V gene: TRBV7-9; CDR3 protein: CASSPKTSGVHNEQFF; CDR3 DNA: TGTGCCAGCAGCCCTAAGACTAGCGGGGTGCACAATGAGCAGTTCTTC
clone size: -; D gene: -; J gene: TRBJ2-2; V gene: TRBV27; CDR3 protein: CASSYVTGELFF; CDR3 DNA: TGTGCCAGCAGTTACGTAACCGGGGAGCTGTTTTTT
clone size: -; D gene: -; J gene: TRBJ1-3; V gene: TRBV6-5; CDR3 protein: CAGRGGPGNTIYF; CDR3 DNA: TGTGCCGGTAGGGGGGGTCCTGGAAACACCATATATTTT
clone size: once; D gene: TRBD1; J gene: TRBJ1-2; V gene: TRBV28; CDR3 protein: CASSSGGRIVAYGYTF; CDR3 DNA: TGTGCCAGCAGTTCAGGGGGAAGGATTGTTGCCTATGGCTACACCTTC
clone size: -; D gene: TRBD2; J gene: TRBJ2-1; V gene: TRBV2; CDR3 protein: CASSGGLAGINEQFF; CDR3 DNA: TGTGCCAGCAGTGGGGGGCTAGCGGGAATCAATGAGCAGTTCTTC
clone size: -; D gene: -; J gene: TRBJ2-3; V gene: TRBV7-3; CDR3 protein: CASSFYTDTQYF; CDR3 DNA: TGTGCCAGCAGCTTTTACACAGATACGCAGTATTTT
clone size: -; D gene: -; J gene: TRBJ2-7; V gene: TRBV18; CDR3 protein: CASSPGPGKGYEQYF; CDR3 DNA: TGTGCCAGCTCACCAGGCCCGGGGAAAGGATACGAGCAGTACTTC
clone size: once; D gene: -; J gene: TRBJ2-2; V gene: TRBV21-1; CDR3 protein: CASSKPQPSNTGELFF; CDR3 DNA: TGTGCCAGCAGCAAACCCCAGCCTTCGAACACCGGGGAGCTGTTTTTT
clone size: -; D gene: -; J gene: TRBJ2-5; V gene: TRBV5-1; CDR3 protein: CASSLGQGETQYF; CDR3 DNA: TGCGCCAGCAGCTTAGGACAAGGGGAGACCCAGTACTTC
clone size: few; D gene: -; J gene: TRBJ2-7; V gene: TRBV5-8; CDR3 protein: CASSLRTSSYEQYF; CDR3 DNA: TGTGCCAGCAGCTTGCGAACCTCCTCCTACGAGCAGTACTTC
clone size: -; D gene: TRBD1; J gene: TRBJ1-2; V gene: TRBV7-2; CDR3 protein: CASQKTTGVGYTF; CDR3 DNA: TGTGCCAGCCAAAAAACTACAGGGGTCGGCTACACCTTC
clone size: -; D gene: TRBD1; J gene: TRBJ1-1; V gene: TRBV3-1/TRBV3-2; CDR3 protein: CASSQVSGQGFEAFF; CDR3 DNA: TGTGCCAGCAGCCAAGTTTCAGGACAGGGTTTTGAAGCTTTCTTT
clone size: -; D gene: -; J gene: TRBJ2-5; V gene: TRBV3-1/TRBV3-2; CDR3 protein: CASSPRVQETQYF; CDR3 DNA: TGTGCCAGCAGCCCCAGGGTCCAAGAGACCCAGTACTTC
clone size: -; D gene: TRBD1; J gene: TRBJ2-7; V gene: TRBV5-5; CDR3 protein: CASSLGDRVIEQYF; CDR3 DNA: TGTGCCAGCAGCTTGGGGGACAGGGTCATCGAGCAGTACTTC
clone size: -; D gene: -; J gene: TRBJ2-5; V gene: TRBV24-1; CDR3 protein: CATSDSGTQQETQYF; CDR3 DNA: TGTGCCACCAGTGATTCCGGGACGCAACAAGAGACCCAGTACTTC
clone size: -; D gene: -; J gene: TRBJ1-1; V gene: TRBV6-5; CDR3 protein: CASRHQLEAFF; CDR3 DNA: TGTGCCAGCAGGCACCAGTTAGAAGCTTTCTTT
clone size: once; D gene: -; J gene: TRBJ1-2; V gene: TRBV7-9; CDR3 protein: CASSPLRQPLGYTF; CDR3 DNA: TGTGCCAGCAGCCCCCTTCGACAACCCCTTGGCTACACCTTC
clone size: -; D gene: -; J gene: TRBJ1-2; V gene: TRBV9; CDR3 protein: CASSANGFTFDGYTF; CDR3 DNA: TGTGCCAGCAGTGCAAATGGATTCACCTTCGATGGCTACACCTTC
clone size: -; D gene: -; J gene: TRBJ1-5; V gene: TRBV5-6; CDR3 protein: CASSLFIPSGNQPQHF; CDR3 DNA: TGTGCCAGCAGCTTGTTTATTCCCTCAGGGAACCAGCCCCAGCATTTT
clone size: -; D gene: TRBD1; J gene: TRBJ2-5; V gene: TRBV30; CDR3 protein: CAWSDRDRGAQYF; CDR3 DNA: TGTGCCTGGAGTGACCGGGACAGGGGGGCCCAGTACTTC
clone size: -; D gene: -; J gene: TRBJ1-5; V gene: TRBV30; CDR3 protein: CAWSARLGNQPQHF; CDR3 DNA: TGTGCCTGGAGTGCTAGACTGGGAAATCAGCCCCAGCATTTT
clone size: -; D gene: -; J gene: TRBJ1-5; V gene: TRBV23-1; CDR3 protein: CASRIHLPGGCLYRPQHF; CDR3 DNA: TGCGCCAGCAGAATACACCTTCCCGGTGGATGCCTGTATCGGCCCCAGCATTTT